This T cell receptor beta chain derives from a study of vaccination effects on CD4 cells after COVID-19. Overall study results and limits: From healthy vaccinees, only 1 of 255 vaccine-induced clones also reacted to common cold coronaviruses. Vaccine- and infection-induced clones showed marked clonal contraction late following vaccination.

Sequencing in the ViraFEST assay came after antigen-specific CD4+ T cells had been expanded with viral peptide pools, which were used to stimulate PBMC. Cells that had been cultured for ten to eleven days were the source of isolated CD4+ T cells. Having tested negative for nucleocapsid antibodies, the vaccine recipients showed no prior SARS-CoV-2 infection. In regard to this clone: No antigen is known for it.

The protocol was immunoSEQ multiplex PCR, while the TCRdb copy is restricted to in-frame clones and leaves out a portion. The repertoire includes roughly 50,000 clones, more than 75% of them detected once, and roughly 5.6% sits in the top ten. The sample here was CD4+ T cells from PBMCs cultured with HCoV-OC43 spike peptides, taken before COVID-19 vaccination. Subset noted: HCoV-OC43 spike overlapping peptide pool stimulation. The TCR comes from a human donor who received a COVID-19 vaccine.

The CDR3 nucleotides read TGCGCCAGCAGCCTCCGGGACAGGGCCACTGAAGCTTTCTTT. Translating gives CASSLRDRATEAFF. The chain employs TRBV4-1 and TRBJ1-1; 9 bases match TRBD1. V lost 4 bases to trimming and J lost 4 bases; unmatched junction nucleotides: 4. Germline CDR1 MGHRA, CDR2 YSYEKL. The CDR3 extends over 14 amino acids.